Presented here are 9 T cell receptor beta chains from one specimen sequenced in a study of response to subunit inactivated influenza vaccine. MiXCR was run by TCRdb on the RT-PCR reads, yielding one entry per CDR3 protein. This sample has 170,000 or so distinct CDR3 sequences; roughly 10% occur once, and the top ten carry around 35%. Source: CD8+ T cells sorted from PBMCs, taken 23 months after vaccination. These receptors all stem from a man between 50 and 70 years old who received an inactivated influenza vaccine.

This clonotype was observed a few times. The genes are TRBV4-3 and TRBJ2-1; 8 bases are shared with TRBD1. From germline, CDR1 is LGHNA and CDR2 YSLEER. V lost 4 bases, J lost 1 base, and 6 bases stayed unmatched. The CDR3 contains 16 residues. As DNA, the CDR3 is TGCGCCAGCAGCCCCAAGGACAGGGCTTCCTACAATGAGCAGTTCTTC. Encoded protein: CASSPKDRASYNEQFF.

This clonotype was recorded a few times. This chain connects TRBV4-3 to TRBJ2-3; 9 bases match TRBD1. CDR3 length: 16 residues. Germline trimming cut 2 bases from V and 6 bases from J; bases unmatched to any gene: 9. Germline-derived CDR1 and CDR2 are LGHNA and YSLEER. CDR3 sequence reads: CASSQSTGTGRDTQYF. The CDR3 coding sequence is TGCGCCAGCAGCCAAAGTACCGGGACAGGGAGGGATACGCAGTATTTT.

This clonotype was seen a handful of times. This CDR3 reads CASSLVGRGTYSYEQYF. The CDR3 DNA reads as TGTGCCAGCAGCTTAGTTGGGCGCGGGACCTACTCCTACGAGCAGTACTTC. The rearrangement joins TRBV11-2 to TRBJ2-7; TRBD2 is a possible D gene (6 bases). Germline V gene data show CDR1 as SGHAT and CDR2 as FQNNGV. This CDR3 is built from 17 residues. Trimming cost V 1 base and J 0 bases, with 16 bases left between them.

This clonotype was picked up a small number of times. The chain is built from TRBV4-1 and TRBJ1-1, with D hard to call. Germline lookup yields CDR1 MGHRA and CDR2 YSYEKL. CDR3 length: 12 residues. V was shortened by 2 bases and J by 0 bases, with 1 base between the two germline ends. The CDR3: CASSQLNTEAFF. CDR3 sequence (DNA): TGCGCCAGCAGCCAACTGAACACTGAAGCTTTCTTT.

This clonotype was counted ten times or more. This rearrangement joins TRBV29-1 to TRBJ1-2, with TRBD1 matching over 9 bases. This CDR3 is built from 14 residues. Germline lookup yields CDR1 SQVTM and CDR2 ANQGSEA. The J segment lost 3 bases and the V segment lost 2 bases, leaving 4 bases of the junction unmatched. The CDR3 DNA reads TGCAGCGTTGAATTTACAGGGGGCGACTATGGCTACACCTTC. This codes for CSVEFTGGDYGYTF.

J is TRBJ1-5 and V is TRBV6-2 or TRBV6-3; 9 nucleotides align to TRBD1. This CDR3 contains 18 residues. Germline V gene data show CDR1 as MNHEY and CDR2 as SVGEGT. The ends lost 2 bases at V and 1 base at J; junction bases unmatched: 9. The CDR3: CASSYHNRGPISNQPQHF. DNA for the CDR3: TGTGCCAGCAGTTACCACAACAGGGGGCCCATCAGCAATCAGCCCCAGCATTTT.

There are a few counts of this clonotype. The J gene is TRBJ2-5, the V gene TRBV11-2; D assignment may be TRBD1 or TRBD2 (5 bases each). The germline CDR1 and CDR2 sequences are SGHAT and FQNNGV. Trimming removed 3 bases at V and 5 bases at J, with 28 bases between. CDR3 length: 19 residues. CDR3 DNA: TGTGCCAGCAGCTTTCCGGCCCGGAACGAAGGGTGGGACGTGGAGACCCAGTACTTC. It translates to CASSFPARNEGWDVETQYF.

In its sample, this clonotype was seen many times. V usage is TRBV2 and J usage is TRBJ1-1, with 8 nucleotides matching TRBD1. The CDR3 has 13 residues. The V and J ends lost 6 bases and 3 bases, in that order; junction bases with no gene match: 3. CDR1 and CDR2 (germline): SNHLY, FYNNEI. The CDR3 loop is CASSLTGDTEAFF. CDR3 nucleotides: TGTGCCAGCAGCCTGACAGGGGACACTGAAGCTTTCTTT.

The table lists this clonotype with a few counts. The chain has TRBV28 and TRBJ2-7; D might be TRBD2 (6 bases). CDR1 is MDHEN, CDR2 SYDVKM, per germline. Trimming took 7 bases from V and 4 from J, leaving 23 bases between them. The length of the CDR3 is 16 residues. The CDR3 DNA reads TGTGCCAGCACCTTATCCGGGCCCCGGGAGTCGTACGAGCAGTACTTC. Its translation is CASTLSGPRESYEQYF.